The entry below gives a single T cell receptor (beta chain) sequence along with its context. What it recognizes is unknown. The CDR3 is 16 residues long. Germline lookup yields CDR1 SGHRS and CDR2 YFSETQ. The V end lost 2 bases, the J end lost 5 bases, and 17 bases lay between the germline ends. These data belong to a study of cytomegalovirus exposure and HLA in healthy donors. Overall study: The same platform was used for the 100 to 150 validation repertoires as for the 666 first-cohort repertoires, as reported in a later analysis. General observations from the study: Cytomegalovirus association was listed for 164 TCR beta chains. Subsequent analysis of the approximately 110 validation repertoires found a tendency for first-cohort TCR clusters to co-occur.

Sequenced by immunoSEQ multiplex PCR; TCRdb stores in-frame clones only, minus some. This repertoire shows tens of thousands of clones, over 90% found once; its top ten account for around 7%. Sequencing input: PBMCs. This clonotype originated in a woman under 30 in good health and CMV-seropositive. The chain employs TRBV5-1 and TRBJ2-1; possibly TRBD2 for D (6 bases). The CDR3 nucleotides read TGCGCCAGCAGCTTTTCGCTAGTCGGGGGAAACAATGAGCAGTTCTTC. This gives the protein CASSFSLVGGNNEQFF.